The text below deals with one T cell receptor (beta chain). This sample was included in a study of OX40 agonist ivuxolimab in advanced cancers. Assay: immunoSEQ multiplex PCR; the TCRdb copy retains only in-frame clones and omits some. The top ten clones hold about 10% of a sample with 70,000 to 85,000 clones, approximately 95% of them seen once. Trimming cost V 5 bases and J 5 bases, with 15 bases left between them. Germline V gene lookup returns CDR1 SGHAT and CDR2 FQDESV (reference sequence). CDR3 size: 14 residues. This receptor was identified in an adult with an advanced solid tumor such as melanoma, head and neck, liver or kidney cancer. The sample was CD4+ or CD8+ T cells sorted from blood, taken in a trial of the OX40 agonist ivuxolimab. The V and J genes are TRBV11-1 and TRBJ1-2; possibly TRBD1 for D (5 bases). The CDR3: CASSEAGSGYGYTF. CDR3 DNA: TGTGCCAGCAGCGAGGCAGGGTCTGGGTATGGCTACACCTTC.